This TCR beta chain was sequenced during a study of T-cell reconstitution after alpha-beta-depleted transplantation in children. Study conclusions and caveats: Reportedly, only several hundred clones from non-depleted graft cells drove alpha-beta T-cell counts at about two months. T cells produced anew were the main source of T-cell counts and diversity one year after transplant. Where some patients showed high TCRbeta diversity at day 60, it came from recipient T cells and thymic progenitors that had survived.

Construction of the TCRbeta library involved unique molecular identifiers. One entry per CDR3 protein, called by TCRdb with MiXCR from the PCR reads. This sample yields some 440,000 distinct CDR3 sequences, of which about a sixth are seen a single time; 25% to 35% belongs to the top ten. This clonotype was detected only a few times. Its antigen remains unknown. CDR3 length: 17 residues. With 5 bases clipped from V and 6 bases from J, the junction kept 16 bases outside the gene matches. Per germline, CDR1 SGHAT and CDR2 FQNNGV. J is TRBJ2-7 and V is TRBV11-2; 10 nucleotides align to TRBD2. The sequenced sample was PBMCs, mostly from graft donor cells, obtained 360 days after TCRalphabeta/CD19-depleted stem cell transplant. The receptor was derived from a boy younger than two who had a stem cell transplant for Wiskott-Aldrich syndrome, so the T cells may come from the graft donor. CDR3 bases: TGTGCCAGCAGCATCTCCAGGCTAGCGGGAGAAAGGGGCGAGCAGTACTTC. Its translation: CASSISRLAGERGEQYF.